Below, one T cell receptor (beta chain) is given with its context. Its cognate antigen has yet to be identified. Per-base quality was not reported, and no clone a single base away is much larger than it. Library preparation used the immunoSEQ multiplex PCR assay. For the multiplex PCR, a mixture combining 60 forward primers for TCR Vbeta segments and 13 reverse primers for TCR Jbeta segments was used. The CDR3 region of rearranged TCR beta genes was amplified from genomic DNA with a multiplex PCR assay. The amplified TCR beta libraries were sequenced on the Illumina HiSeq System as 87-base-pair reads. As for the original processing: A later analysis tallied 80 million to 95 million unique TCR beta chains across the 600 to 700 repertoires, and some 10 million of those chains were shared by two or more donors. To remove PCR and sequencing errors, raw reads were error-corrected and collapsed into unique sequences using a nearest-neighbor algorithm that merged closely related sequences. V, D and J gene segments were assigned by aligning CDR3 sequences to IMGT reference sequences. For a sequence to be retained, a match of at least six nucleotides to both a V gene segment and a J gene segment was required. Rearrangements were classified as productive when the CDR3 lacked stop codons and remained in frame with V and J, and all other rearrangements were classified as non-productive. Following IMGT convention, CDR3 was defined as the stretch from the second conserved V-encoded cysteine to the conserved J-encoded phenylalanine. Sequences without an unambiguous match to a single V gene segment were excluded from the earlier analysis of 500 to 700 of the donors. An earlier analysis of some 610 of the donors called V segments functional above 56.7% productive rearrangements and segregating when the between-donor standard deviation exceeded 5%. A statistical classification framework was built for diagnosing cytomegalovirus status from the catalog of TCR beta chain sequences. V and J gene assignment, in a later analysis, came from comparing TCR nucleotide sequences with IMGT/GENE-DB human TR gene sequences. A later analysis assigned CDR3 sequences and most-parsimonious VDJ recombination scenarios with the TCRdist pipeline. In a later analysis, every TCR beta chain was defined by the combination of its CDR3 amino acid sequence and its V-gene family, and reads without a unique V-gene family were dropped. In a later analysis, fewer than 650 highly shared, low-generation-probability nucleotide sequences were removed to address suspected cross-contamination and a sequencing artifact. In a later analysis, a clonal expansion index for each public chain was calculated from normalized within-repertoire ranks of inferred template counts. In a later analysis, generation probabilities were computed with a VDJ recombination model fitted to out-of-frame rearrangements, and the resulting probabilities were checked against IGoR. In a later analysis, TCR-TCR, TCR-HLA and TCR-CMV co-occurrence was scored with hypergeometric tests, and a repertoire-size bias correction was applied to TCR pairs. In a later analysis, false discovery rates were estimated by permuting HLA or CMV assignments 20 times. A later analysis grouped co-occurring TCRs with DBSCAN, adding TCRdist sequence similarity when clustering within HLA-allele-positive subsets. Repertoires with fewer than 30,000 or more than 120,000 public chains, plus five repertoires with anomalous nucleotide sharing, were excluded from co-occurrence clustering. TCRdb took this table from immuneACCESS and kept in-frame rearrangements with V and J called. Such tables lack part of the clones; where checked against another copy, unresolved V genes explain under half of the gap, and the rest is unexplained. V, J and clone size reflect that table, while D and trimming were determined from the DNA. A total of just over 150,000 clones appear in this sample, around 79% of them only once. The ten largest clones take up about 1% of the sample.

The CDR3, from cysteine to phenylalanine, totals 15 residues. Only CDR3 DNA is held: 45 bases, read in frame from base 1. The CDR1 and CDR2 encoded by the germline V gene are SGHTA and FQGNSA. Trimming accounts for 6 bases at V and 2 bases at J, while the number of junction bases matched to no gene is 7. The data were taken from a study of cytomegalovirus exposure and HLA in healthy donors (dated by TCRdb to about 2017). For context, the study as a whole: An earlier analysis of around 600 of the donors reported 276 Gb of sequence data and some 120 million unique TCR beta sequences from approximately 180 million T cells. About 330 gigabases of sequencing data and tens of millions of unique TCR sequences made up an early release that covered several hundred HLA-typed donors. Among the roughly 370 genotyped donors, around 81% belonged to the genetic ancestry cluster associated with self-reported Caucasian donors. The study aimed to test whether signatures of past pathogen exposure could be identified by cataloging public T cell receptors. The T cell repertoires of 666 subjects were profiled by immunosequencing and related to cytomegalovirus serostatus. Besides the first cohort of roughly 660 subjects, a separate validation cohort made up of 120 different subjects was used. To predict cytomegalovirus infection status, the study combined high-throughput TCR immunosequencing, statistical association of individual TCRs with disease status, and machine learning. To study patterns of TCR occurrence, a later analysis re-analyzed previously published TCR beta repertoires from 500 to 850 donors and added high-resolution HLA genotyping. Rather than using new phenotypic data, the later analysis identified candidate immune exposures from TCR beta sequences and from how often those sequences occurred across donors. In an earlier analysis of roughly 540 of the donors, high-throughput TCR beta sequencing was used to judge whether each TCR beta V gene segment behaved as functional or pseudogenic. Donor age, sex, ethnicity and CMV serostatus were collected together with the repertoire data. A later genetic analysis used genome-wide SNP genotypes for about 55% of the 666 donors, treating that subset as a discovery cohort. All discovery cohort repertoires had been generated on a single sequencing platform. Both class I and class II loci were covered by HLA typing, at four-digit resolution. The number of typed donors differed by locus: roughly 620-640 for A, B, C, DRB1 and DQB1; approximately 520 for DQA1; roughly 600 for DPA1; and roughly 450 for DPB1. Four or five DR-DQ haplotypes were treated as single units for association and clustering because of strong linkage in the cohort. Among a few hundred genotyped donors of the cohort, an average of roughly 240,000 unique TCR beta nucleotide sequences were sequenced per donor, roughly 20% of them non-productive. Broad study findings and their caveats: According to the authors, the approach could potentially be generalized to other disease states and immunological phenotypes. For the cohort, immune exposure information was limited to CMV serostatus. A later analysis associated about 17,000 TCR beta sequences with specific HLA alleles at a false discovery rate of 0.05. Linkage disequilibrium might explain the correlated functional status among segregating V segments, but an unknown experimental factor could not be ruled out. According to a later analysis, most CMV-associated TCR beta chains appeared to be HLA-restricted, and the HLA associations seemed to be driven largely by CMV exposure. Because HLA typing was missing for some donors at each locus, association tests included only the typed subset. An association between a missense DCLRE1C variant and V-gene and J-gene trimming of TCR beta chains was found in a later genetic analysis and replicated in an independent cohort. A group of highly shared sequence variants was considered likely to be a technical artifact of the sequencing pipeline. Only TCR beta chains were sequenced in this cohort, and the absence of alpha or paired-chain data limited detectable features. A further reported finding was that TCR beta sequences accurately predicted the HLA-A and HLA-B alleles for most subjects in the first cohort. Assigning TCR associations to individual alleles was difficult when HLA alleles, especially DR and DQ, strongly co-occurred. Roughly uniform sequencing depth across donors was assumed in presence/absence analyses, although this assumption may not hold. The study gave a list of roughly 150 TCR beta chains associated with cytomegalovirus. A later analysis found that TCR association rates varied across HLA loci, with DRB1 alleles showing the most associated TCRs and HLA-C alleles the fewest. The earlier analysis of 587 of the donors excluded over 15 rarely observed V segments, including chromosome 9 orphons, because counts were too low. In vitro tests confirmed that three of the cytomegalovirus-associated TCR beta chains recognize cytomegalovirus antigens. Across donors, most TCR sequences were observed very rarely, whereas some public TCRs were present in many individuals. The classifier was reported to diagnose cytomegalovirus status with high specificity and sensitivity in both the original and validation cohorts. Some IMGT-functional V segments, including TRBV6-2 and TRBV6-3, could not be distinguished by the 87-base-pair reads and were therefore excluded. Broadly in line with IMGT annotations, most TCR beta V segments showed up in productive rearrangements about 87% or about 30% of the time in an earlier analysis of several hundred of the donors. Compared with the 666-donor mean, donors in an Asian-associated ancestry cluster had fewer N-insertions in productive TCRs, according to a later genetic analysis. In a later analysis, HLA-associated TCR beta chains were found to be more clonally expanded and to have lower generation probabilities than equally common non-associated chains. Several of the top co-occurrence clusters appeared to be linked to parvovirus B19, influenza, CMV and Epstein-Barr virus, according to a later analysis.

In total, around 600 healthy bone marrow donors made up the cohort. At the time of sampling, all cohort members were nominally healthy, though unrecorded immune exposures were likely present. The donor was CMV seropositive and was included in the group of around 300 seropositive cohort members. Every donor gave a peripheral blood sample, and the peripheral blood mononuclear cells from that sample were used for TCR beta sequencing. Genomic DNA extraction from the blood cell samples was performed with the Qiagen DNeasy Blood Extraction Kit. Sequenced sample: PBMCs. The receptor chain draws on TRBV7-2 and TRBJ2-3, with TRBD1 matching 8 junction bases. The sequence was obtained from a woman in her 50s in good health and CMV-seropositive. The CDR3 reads CASSPGQGTTDTQYF. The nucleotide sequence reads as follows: TGTGCCAGCAGTCCCGGACAGGGCACCACAGATACGCAGTATTTT.